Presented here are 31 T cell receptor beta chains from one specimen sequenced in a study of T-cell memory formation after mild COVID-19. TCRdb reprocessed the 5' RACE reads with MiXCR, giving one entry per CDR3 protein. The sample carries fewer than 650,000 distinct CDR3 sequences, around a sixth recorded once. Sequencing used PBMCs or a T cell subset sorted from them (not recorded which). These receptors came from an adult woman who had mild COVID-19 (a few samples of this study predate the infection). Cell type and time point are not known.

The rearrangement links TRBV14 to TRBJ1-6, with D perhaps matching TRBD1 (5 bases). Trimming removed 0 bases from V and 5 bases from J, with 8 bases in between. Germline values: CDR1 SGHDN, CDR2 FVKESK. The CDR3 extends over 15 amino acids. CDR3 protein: CASSQEGRNNSPLHF. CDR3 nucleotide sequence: TGTGCCAGCAGCCAAGAGGGACGGAATAATTCACCCCTCCACTTT. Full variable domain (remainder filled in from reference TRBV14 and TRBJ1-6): EAGVTQFPSHSVIEKGQTVTLRCDPISGHDNLYWYRRVMGKEIKFLLHFVKESKQDESGMPNNRFLAERTGGTYSTLKVQPAELEDSGVYFCASSQEGRNNSPLHFGNGTRLTVT.

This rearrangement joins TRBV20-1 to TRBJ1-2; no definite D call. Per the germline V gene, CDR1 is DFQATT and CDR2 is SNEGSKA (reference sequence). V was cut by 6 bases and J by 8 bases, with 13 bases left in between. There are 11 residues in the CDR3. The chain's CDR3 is CSAPKGGGYTF. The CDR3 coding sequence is TGCAGTGCCCCTAAGGGCGGCGGCTACACCTTC.

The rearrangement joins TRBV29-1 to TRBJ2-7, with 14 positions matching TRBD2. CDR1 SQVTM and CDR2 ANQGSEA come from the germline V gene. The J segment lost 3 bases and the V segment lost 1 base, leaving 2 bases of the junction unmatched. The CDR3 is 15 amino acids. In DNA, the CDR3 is TGCAGCGTTGAAGGACTAGCGGGAGGGCTCTACGAGCAGTACTTC. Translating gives CSVEGLAGGLYEQYF.

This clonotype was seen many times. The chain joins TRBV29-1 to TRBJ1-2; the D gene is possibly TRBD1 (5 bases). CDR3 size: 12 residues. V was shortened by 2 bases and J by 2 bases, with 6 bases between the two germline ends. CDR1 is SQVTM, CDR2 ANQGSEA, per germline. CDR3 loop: CSVEWGNYGYTF. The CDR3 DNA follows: TGCAGCGTTGAATGGGGGAACTATGGCTACACCTTC.

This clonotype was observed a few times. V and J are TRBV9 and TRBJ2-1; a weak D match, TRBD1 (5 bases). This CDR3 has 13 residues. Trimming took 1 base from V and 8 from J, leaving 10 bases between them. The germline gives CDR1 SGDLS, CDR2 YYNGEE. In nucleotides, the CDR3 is TGTGCCAGCAGCGTATGGGGCAGCTATGAGCAGTTCTTC. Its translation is CASSVWGSYEQFF.

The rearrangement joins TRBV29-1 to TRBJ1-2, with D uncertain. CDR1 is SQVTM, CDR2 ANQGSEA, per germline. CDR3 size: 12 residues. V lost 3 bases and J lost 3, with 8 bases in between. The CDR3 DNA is TGCAGCGTTGAGGGGAAGGACTATGGCTACACCTTC. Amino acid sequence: CSVEGKDYGYTF.

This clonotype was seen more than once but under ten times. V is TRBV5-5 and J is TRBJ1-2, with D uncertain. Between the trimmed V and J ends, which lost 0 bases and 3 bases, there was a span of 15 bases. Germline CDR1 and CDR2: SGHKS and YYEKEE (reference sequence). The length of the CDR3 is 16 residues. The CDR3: CASSLAPSGRDYGYTF. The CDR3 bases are TGTGCCAGCAGCTTGGCGCCGTCGGGAAGGGACTATGGCTACACCTTC.

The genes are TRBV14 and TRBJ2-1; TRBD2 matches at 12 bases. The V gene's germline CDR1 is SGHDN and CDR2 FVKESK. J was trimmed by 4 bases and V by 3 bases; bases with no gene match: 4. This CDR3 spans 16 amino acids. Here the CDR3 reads CASSHLAGGLYNEQFF. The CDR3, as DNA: TGTGCCAGCAGCCACCTAGCGGGAGGGCTGTACAATGAGCAGTTCTTC. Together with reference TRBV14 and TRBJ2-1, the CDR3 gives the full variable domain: EAGVTQFPSHSVIEKGQTVTLRCDPISGHDNLYWYRRVMGKEIKFLLHFVKESKQDESGMPNNRFLAERTGGTYSTLKVQPAELEDSGVYFCASSHLAGGLYNEQFFGPGTRLTVL.

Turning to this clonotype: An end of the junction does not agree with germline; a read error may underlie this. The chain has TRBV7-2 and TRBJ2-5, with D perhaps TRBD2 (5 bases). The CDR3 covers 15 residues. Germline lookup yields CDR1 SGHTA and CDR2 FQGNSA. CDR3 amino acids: CDSTTGRGREETQYF. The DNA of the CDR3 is TGTGACAGCACTACTGGTCGGGGTAGGGAAGAGACCCAGTACTTC.

The CDR3 DNA sequence: TGTGCCAGCAGTCCTCTGGCGGGGGGGCAGAATGAGCAGTTCTTC. Its protein is CASSPLAGGQNEQFF. The chain combines TRBV7-3 with TRBJ2-1; 9 bases fit TRBD2. The CDR3 spans 15 residues. Germline values: CDR1 SGHTA, CDR2 FQGTGA. V was pared by 6 bases and J by 7 bases, with 10 bases of the junction left unmatched.

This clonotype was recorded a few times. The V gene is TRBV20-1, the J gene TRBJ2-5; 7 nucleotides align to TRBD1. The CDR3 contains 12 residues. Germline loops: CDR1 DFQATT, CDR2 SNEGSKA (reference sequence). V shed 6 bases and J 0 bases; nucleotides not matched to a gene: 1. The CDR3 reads CSAGTDQETQYF. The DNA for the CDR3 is TGCAGTGCGGGGACAGACCAAGAGACCCAGTACTTC.

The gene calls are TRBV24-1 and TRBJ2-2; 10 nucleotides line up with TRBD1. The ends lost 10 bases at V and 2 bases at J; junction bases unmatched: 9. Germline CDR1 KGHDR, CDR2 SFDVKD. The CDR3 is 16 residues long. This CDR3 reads CATRSWDRGNTGELFF. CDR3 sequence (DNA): TGTGCCACACGTTCCTGGGACAGGGGAAACACCGGGGAGCTGTTTTTT.

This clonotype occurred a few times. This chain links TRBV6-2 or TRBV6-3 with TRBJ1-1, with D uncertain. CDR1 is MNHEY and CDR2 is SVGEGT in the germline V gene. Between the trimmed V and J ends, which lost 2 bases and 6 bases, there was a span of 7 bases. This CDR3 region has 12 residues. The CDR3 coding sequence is TGTGCCAGCAGTTACGTCGGCCCTGAAGCTTTCTTT. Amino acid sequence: CASSYVGPEAFF.

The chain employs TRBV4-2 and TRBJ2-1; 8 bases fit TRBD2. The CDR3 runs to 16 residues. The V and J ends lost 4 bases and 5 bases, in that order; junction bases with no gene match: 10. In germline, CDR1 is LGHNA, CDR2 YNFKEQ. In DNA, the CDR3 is TGTGCCAGCAGCCGAACCGGGGGGGAGTCGAACAATGAGCAGTTCTTC. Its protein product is CASSRTGGESNNEQFF.

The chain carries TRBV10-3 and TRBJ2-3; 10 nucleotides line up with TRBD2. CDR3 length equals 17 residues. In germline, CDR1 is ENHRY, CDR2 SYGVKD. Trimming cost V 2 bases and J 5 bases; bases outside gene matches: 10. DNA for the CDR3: TGTGCCATCAGTGAGAAGGTACTAGCGGGGATTAGAGATACGCAGTATTTT. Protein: CAISEKVLAGIRDTQYF.

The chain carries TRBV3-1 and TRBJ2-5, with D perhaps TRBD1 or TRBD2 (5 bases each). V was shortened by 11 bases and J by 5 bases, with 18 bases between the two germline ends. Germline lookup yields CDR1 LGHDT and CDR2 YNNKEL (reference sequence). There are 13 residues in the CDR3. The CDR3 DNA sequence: TGTGCCGGCGGTGGAACTAGGGGTGAGACCCAGTACTTC. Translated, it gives CAGGGTRGETQYF.

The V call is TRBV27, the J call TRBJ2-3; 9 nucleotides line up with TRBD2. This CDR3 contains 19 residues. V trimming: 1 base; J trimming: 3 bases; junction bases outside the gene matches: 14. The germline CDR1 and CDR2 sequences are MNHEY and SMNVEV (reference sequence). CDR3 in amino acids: CASSLWLAGDPPGTDTQYF. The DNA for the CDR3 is TGTGCCAGCAGTTTATGGTTAGCGGGGGATCCCCCTGGGACAGATACGCAGTATTTT.

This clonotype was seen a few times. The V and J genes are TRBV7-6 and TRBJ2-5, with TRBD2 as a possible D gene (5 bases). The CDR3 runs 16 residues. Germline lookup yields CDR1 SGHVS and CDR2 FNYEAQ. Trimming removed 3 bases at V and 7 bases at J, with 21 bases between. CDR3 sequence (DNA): TGTGCCAGCAGCTTTACCCTAGCATCGGGGAAGGGGACCCAGTACTTC. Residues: CASSFTLASGKGTQYF.

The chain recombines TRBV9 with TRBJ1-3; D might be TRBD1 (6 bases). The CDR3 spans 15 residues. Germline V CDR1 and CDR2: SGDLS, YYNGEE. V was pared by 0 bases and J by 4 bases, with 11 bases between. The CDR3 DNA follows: TGTGCCAGCAGCGTAGCAACGGACAGAGGAAACACCATATATTTT. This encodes CASSVATDRGNTIYF.

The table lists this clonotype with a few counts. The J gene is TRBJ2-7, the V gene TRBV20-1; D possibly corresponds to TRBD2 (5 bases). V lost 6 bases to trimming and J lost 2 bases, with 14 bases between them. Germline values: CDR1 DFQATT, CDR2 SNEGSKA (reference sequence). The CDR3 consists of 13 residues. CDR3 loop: CSAVPGEPYEQYF. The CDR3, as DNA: TGCAGTGCCGTCCCCGGGGAGCCCTACGAGCAGTACTTC.

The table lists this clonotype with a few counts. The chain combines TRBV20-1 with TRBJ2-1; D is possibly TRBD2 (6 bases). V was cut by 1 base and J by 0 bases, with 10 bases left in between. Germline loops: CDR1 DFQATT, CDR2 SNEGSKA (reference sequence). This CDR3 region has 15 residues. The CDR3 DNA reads TGCAGTGCTAGAGGTAGCGGAGACTCCTACAATGAGCAGTTCTTC. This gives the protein CSARGSGDSYNEQFF.

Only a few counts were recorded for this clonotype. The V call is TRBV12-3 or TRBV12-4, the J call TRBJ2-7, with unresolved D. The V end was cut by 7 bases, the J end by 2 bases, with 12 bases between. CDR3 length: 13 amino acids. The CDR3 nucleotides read TGTGCCAGCACCCCGACTGGAACCTACGAGCAGTACTTC. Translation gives CASTPTGTYEQYF.

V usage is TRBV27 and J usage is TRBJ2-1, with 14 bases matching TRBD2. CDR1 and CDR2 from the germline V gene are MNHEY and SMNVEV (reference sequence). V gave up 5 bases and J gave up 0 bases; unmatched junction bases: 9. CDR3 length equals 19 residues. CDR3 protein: CASSPRTSGRLTSYNEQFF. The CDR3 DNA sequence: TGTGCCAGCAGTCCCAGGACTAGCGGGAGGCTTACCTCCTACAATGAGCAGTTCTTC.

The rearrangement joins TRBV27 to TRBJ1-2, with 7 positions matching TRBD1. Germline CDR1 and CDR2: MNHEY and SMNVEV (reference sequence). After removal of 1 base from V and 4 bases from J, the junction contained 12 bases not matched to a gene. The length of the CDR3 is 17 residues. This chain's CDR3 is CASSLFGKGGEGYGYTF. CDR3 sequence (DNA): TGTGCCAGCAGTTTATTCGGGAAAGGGGGCGAGGGCTATGGCTACACCTTC.

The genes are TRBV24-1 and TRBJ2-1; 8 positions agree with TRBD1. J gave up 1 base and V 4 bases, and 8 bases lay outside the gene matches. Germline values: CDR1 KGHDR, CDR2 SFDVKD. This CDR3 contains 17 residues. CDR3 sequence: CATSDTRTGRSYNEQFF. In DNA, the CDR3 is TGTGCCACCAGTGACACCAGGACAGGGAGGTCCTACAATGAGCAGTTCTTC.

CDR3 in DNA: TGTGCCACCGCTGGGATCGATAGGTCCTACAATGAGCAGTTCTTC. Translated, it gives CATAGIDRSYNEQFF. This chain connects TRBV24-1 to TRBJ2-1; D is unclear. Germline-derived CDR1 and CDR2 are KGHDR and SFDVKD. CDR3 length equals 15 residues. The germline V and J ends were trimmed by 9 bases and 1 base, with 15 bases remaining between them.

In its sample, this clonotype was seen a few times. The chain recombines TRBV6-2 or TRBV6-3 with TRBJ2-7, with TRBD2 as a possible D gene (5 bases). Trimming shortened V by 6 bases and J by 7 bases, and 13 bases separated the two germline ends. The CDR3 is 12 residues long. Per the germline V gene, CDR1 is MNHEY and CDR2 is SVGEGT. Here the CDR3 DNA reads TGTGCCAGCAGGAGGAGGTCGGAAGAGCAGTACTTC. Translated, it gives CASRRRSEEQYF.

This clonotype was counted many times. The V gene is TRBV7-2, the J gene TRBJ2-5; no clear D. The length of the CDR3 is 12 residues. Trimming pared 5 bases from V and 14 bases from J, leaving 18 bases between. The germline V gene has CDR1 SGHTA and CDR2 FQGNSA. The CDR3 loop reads CASSKSGWSRYF. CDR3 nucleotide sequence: TGTGCCAGCAGCAAGAGTGGTTGGTCTCGATACTTC.

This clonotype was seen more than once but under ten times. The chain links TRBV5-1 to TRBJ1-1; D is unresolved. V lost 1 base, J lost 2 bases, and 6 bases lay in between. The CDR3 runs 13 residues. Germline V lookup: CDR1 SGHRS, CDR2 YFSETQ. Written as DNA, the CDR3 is TGCGCCAGCAGCTTGATTGCAAACACTGAAGCTTTCTTT. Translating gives CASSLIANTEAFF.

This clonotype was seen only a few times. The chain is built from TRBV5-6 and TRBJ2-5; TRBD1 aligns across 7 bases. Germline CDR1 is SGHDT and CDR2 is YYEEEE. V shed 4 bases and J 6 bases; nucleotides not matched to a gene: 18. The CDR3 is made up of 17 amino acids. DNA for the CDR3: TGTGCCAGCAGCAAAGACCACACCAGGGGGTGGGCAAAGACCCAGTACTTC. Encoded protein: CASSKDHTRGWAKTQYF.

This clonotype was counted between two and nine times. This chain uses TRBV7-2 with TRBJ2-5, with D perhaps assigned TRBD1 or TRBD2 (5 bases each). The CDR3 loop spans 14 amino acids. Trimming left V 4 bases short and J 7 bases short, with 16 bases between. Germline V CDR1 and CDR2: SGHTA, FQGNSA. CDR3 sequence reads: CASSSGPFGGTQYF. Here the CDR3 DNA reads TGTGCCAGCAGCTCTGGGCCTTTTGGGGGGACCCAGTACTTC.